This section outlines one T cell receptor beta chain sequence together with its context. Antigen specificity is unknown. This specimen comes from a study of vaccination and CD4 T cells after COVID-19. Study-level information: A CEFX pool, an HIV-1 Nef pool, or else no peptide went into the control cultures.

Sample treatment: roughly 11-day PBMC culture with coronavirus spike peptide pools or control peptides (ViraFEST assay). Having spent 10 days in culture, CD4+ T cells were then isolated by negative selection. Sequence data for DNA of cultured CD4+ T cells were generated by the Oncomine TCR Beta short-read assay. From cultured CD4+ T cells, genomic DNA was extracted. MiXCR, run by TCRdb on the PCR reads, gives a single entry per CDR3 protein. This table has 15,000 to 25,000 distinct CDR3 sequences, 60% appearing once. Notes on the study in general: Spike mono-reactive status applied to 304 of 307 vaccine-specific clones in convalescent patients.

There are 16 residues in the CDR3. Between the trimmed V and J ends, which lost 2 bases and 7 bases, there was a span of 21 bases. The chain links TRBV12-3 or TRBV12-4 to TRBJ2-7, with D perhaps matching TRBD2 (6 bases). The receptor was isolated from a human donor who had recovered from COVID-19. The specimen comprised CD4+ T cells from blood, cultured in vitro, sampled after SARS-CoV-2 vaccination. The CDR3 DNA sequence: TGTGCCAGCAGTTTATGGGGAGGCGGAAACCTACTAGAGCAGTACTTC. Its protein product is CASSLWGGGNLLEQYF.